A selection of T cell receptor beta chains follows, all from one sample in a study of T cell clonotyping in hematopoietic cell transplantation. Repertoires were generated with immunoSEQ multiplex PCR, while TCRdb's copy carries only in-frame clones and drops some. The table has approximately 11,000 clones, 85% to 95% seen once. Input material: peripheral blood mononuclear cells. All receptors derive from a woman between 45 and 65 years old in good health. Some clones in this sample may be carry-over from other donors' samples. CDR3s include the opening cysteine and the closing phenylalanine or tryptophan. D genes are given only for firm matches.

j_call | d_call | v_call | cdr3_nt | cdr3_aa
TRBJ2-7 | NA | TRBV27 | TGTGCCAGCAGTTTACTCCATGGGGGGTCCGAGCAGTACTTC | CASSLLHGGSEQYF
TRBJ2-3 | NA | TRBV29-1 | TGCAGCGCCCGGACTAGCACAGATACGCAGTATTTT | CSARTSTDTQYF
TRBJ1-6 | NA | TRBV11-2 | TGTGCCAGCAGCTTAGAACCGTTTATGAAAAATTCACCCCTCCACTTT | CASSLEPFMKNSPLHF
TRBJ2-7 | TRBD1 | TRBV7-9 | TGTGCCAGCAGCTCCATACTGGGGAACAGGGGGATCTCCTACGAGCAGTACTTC | CASSSILGNRGISYEQYF
TRBJ2-7 | TRBD1 | TRBV2 | TGTGCCAGCCTTTTCGACAGGGTGGAGGAGCAGTACTTC | CASLFDRVEEQYF
TRBJ1-4 | NA | TRBV25-1 | TGTGCCAGCAGTGAATATGAGGGCAGTTCTAATGAAAAACTGTTTTTT | CASSEYEGSSNEKLFF
TRBJ2-7 | NA | TRBV18 | TGTGCCAGCTCACCGACAGATTACGAGCAGTACTTC | CASSPTDYEQYF
TRBJ1-2 | TRBD1 | TRBV7-2 | TGTGCCAGCAGCCCCAGGGGCTACTCCGGGACAGTTGGCTACACCTTC | CASSPRGYSGTVGYTF
TRBJ2-3 | TRBD2 | TRBV11-3 | TGTGCCAGCGGACGCCGGATAGCGGGGGGATACTCCACAGATACGCAGTATTTT | CASGRRIAGGYSTDTQYF
TRBJ2-7 | NA | TRBV20-1 | TGCAGTGCTAGTCTGGACTACGAGCAGTACTTC | CSASLDYEQYF
TRBJ2-7 | NA | TRBV10-3 | TGTGCCAGCACCAGAGCCCCCGGCTCCTACGAGCAGTACTTC | CASTRAPGSYEQYF
TRBJ2-7 | TRBD1 | TRBV27 | TGTGCCAGCAGTCCCCGCGGAGGGACAGGCTCCTACGAGCAGTACTTC | CASSPRGGTGSYEQYF
TRBJ1-2 | NA | TRBV5-1 | TGCGCCAGCAGCCCCGTGGCAGACATCTACACCTTC | CASSPVADIYTF
TRBJ2-5 | TRBD2 | TRBV27 | TGTGCCAGCAGTTTATCGTCTAGCGGGGGCCTGGAGACCCAGTACTTC | CASSLSSSGGLETQYF
TRBJ1-1 | NA | TRBV4-3 | TGCGCCAGCAGCCAAGGCCCGGGGGCGGCCACTGAAGCTTTCTTT | CASSQGPGAATEAFF
TRBJ1-6 | NA | TRBV5-5 | TGTGCCAGCAGCTTGGCCGGCGTCTATAATTCACCCCTCCACTTT | CASSLAGVYNSPLHF
TRBJ2-5 | NA | TRBV5-1 | TGCGCCAGCAGCTTGGCCCCCGGGGTAGAGGAGACCCAGTACTTC | CASSLAPGVEETQYF
TRBJ1-6 | NA | TRBV6-6 | TGTGCCAGCACCAACCCGGGGTATTCACCCCTCCACTTT | CASTNPGYSPLHF
TRBJ1-4 | TRBD1 | TRBV7-2 | TGTGCCAGCAGCTTGGGTCAGGGGGCAAATGAAAAACTGTTTTTT | CASSLGQGANEKLFF
TRBJ2-3 | TRBD2 | TRBV9 | TGTGCCAGCAGCGTAGGCGGGGGGGCCACAGATACGCAGTATTTT | CASSVGGGATDTQYF
TRBJ2-5 | TRBD2 | TRBV27 | TGTGCCAGCAGCAGAGACCGGGGGGACCAAGAGACCCAGTACTTC | CASSRDRGDQETQYF
TRBJ1-2 | TRBD1 | TRBV7-2 | TGTGCCAGCAGCCAGCAGGGGGGGCAAGGAATGAGTGGCTACACCTTC | CASSQQGGQGMSGYTF
TRBJ2-5 | TRBD2 | TRBV5-1 | TGCGCCAGCAGCTTGGCCGCTACTAGCGGATACCAAGAGACCCAGTACTTC | CASSLAATSGYQETQYF